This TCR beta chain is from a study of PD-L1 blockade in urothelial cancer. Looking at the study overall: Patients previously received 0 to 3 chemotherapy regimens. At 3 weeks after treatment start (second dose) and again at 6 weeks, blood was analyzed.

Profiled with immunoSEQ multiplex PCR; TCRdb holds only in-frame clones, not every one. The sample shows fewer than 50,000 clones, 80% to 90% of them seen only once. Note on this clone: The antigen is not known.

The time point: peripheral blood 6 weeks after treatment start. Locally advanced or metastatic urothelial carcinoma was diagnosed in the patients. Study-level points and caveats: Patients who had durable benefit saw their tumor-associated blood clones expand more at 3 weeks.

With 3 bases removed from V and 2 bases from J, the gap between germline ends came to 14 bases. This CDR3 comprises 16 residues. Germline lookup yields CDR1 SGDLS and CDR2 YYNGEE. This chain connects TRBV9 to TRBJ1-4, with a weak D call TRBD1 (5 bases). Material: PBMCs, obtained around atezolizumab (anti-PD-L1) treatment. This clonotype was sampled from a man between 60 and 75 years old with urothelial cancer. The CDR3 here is CASSEGGEGTNEKLFF. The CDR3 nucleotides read TGTGCCAGCAGCGAAGGAGGGGAAGGCACTAATGAAAAACTGTTTTTT.